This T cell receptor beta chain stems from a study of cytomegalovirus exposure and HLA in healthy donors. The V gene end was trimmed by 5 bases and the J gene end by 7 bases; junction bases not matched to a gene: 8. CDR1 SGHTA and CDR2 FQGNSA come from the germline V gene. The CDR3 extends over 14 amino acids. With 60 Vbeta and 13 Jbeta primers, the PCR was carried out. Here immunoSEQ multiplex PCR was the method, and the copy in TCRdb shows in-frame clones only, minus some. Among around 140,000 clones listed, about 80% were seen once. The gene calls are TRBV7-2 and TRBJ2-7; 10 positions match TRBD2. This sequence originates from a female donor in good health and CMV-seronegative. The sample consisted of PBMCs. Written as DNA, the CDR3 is TGTGCCAGCAGCAACCAAGCGGGGGGGAGGGAGCAGTACTTC. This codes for CASSNQAGGREQYF. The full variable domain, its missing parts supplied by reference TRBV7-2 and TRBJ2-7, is GAGVSQSPSNKVTEKGKDVELRCDPISGHTALYWYRQSLGQGLEFLIYFQGNSAPDKSGLPSDRFSAERTGGSVSTLTIQRTQQEDSAVYLCASSNQAGGREQYFGPGTRLTVT.